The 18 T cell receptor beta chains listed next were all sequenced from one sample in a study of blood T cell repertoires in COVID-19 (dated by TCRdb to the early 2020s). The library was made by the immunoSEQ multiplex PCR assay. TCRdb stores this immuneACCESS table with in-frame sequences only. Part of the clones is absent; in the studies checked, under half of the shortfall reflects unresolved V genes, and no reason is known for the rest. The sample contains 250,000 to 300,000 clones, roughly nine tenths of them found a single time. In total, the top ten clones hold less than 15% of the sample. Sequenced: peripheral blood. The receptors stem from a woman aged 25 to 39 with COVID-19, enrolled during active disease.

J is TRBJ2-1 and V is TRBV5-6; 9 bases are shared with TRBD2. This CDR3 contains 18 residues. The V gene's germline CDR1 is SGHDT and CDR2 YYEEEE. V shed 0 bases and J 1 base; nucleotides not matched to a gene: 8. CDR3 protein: CASSLVRLRGGSYNEQFF. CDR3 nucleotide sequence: TGTGCCAGCAGCTTGGTTAGGCTGCGGGGGGGTTCCTACAATGAGCAGTTCTTC.

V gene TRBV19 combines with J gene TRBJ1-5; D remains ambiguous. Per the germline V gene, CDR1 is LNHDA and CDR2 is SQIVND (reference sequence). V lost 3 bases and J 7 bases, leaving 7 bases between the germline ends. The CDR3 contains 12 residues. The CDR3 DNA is TGTGCCAGTAGTATTTTCAGGCAGCCCCAGCATTTT. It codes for CASSIFRQPQHF.

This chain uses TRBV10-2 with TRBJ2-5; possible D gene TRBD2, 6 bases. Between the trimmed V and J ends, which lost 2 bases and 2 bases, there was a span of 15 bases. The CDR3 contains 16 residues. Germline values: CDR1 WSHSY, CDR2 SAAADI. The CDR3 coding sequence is TGCGCCAGCAGTGAGGGAATGGCGGGGTTACAAGAGACCCAGTACTTC. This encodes CASSEGMAGLQETQYF.

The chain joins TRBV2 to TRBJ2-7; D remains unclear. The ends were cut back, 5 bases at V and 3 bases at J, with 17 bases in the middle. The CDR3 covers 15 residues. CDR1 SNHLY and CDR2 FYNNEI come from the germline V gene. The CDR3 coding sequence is TGTGCCAGCAGTCCCAACGGGTTACTTGACTACGAGCAGTACTTC. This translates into CASSPNGLLDYEQYF.

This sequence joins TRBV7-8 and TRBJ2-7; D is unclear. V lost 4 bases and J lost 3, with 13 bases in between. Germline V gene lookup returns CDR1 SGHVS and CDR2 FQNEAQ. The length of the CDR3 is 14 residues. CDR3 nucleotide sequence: TGTGCCAGCAGCTCCCATAGCCTAATCTACGAGCAGTACTTC. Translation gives CASSSHSLIYEQYF.

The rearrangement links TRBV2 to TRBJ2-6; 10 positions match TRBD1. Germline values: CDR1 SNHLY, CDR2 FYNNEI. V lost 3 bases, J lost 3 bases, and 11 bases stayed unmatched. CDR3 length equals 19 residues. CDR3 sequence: CASSDGFGTGVGGANVLTF. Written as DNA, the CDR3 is TGTGCCAGCAGTGATGGTTTCGGGACAGGGGTTGGTGGGGCCAACGTCCTGACTTTC.

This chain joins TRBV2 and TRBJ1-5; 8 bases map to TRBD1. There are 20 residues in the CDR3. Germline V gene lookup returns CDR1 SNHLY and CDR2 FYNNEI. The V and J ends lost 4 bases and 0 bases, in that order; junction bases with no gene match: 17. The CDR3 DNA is TGTGCCAGCAGTGCGAGGGTTCAGGGGGCTAGAGTTACTAGCAATCAGCCCCAGCATTTT. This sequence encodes CASSARVQGARVTSNQPQHF. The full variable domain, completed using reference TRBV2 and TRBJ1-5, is EPEVTQTPSHQVTQMGQEVILRCVPISNHLYFYWYRQILGQKVEFLVSFYNNEISEKSEIFDDQFSVERPDGSNFTLKIRSTKLEDSAMYFCASSARVQGARVTSNQPQHFGDGTRLSIL.

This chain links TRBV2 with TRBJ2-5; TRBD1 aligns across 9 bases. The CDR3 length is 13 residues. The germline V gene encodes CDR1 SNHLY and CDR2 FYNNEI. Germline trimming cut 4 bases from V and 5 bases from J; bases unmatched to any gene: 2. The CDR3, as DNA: TGTGCCAGCAGTGGGACAGGGGAGGAGACCCAGTACTTC. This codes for CASSGTGEETQYF.

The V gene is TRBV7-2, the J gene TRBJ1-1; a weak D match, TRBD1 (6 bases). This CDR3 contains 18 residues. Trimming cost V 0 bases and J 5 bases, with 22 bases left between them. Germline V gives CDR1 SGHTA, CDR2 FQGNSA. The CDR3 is CASSLAPQTQGFRTEAFF. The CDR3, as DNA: TGTGCCAGCAGCTTAGCCCCTCAGACCCAGGGGTTTCGAACTGAAGCTTTCTTT.

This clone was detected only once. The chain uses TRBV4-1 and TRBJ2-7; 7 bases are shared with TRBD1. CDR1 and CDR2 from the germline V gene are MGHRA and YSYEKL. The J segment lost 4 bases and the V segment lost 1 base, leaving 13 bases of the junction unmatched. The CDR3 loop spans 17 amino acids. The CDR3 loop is CASSQGRHRGPTYEQYF. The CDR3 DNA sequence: TGCGCCAGCAGCCAAGGCCGTCACAGGGGTCCCACTTACGAGCAGTACTTC.

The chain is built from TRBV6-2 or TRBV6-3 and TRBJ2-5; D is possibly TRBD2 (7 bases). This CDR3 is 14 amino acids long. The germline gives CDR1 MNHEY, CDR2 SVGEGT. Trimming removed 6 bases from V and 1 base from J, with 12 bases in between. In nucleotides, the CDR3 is TGTGCCAGCAGCATCGCGGGGGCCCAAGAGACCCAGTACTTC. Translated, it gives CASSIAGAQETQYF.

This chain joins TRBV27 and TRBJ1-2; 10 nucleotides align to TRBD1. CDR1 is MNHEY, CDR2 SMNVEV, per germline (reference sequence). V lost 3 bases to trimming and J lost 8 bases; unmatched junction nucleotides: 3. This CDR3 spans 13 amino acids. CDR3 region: CASSLTGGWGYTF. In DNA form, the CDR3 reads TGTGCCAGCAGTTTGACAGGGGGCTGGGGCTACACCTTC.

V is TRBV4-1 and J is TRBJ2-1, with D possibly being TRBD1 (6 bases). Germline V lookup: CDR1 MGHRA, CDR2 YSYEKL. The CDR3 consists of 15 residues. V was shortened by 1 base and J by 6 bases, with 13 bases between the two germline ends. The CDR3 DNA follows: TGCGCCAGCAGCCAAGGGGACACCCACTTCAATGAGCAGTTCTTC. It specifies CASSQGDTHFNEQFF.

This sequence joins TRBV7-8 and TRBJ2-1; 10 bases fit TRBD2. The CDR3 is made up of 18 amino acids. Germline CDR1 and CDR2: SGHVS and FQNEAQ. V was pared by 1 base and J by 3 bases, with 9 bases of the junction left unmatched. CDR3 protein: CASSLGLAGVGIYNEQFF. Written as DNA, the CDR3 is TGTGCCAGCAGCTTAGGGCTAGCGGGGGTCGGTATCTACAATGAGCAGTTCTTC. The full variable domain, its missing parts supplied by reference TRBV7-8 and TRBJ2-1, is GAGVSQSPRYKVAKRGQDVALRCDPISGHVSLFWYQQALGQGPEFLTYFQNEAQLDKSGLPSDRFFAERPEGSVSTLKIQRTQQEDSAVYLCASSLGLAGVGIYNEQFFGPGTRLTVL.

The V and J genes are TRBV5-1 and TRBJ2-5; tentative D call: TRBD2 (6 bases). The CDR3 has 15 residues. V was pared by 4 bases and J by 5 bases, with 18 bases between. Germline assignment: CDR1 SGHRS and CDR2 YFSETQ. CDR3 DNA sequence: TGCGCCAGCAGCGCTGCGTCGGGGGTCTTTGAGACCCAGTACTTC. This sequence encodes CASSAASGVFETQYF.

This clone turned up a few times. The CDR3 DNA follows: TGTGCCAGCAGTTACTCGATGCGGGACACAGATACGCAGTATTTT. This codes for CASSYSMRDTDTQYF. The V and J genes are TRBV6-6 and TRBJ2-3; D may be TRBD2 (6 bases). The CDR3 contains 15 residues. Trimming removed 0 bases from V and 2 bases from J, with 9 bases in between. Germline V lookup: CDR1 MNHNY, CDR2 SVGAGI (reference sequence).

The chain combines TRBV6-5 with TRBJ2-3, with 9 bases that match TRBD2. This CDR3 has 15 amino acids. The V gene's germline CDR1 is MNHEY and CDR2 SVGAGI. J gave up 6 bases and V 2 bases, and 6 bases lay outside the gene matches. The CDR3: CASSYRRGGRDTQYF. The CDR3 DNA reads TGTGCCAGCAGTTACCGGCGGGGGGGCAGGGATACGCAGTATTTT.

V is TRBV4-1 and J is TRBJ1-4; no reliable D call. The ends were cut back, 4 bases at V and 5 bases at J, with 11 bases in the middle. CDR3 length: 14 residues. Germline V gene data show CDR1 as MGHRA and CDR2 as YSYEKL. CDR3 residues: CASSPSPQNEKLFF. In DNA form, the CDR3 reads TGCGCCAGCAGCCCAAGCCCACAGAATGAAAAACTGTTTTTT.